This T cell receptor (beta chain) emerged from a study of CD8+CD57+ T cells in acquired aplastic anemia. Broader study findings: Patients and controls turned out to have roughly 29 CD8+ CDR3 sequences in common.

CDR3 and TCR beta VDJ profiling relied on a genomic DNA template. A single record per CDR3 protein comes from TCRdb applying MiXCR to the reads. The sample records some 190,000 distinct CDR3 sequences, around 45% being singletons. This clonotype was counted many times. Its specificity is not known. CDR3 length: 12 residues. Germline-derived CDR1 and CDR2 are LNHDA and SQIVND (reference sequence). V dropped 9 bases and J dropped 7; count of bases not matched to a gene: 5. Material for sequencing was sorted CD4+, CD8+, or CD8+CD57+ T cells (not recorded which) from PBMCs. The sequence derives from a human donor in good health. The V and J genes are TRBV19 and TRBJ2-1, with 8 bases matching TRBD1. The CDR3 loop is CASDRGGNEQFF. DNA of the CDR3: TGTGCCAGCGACAGGGGCGGGAATGAGCAGTTCTTC.